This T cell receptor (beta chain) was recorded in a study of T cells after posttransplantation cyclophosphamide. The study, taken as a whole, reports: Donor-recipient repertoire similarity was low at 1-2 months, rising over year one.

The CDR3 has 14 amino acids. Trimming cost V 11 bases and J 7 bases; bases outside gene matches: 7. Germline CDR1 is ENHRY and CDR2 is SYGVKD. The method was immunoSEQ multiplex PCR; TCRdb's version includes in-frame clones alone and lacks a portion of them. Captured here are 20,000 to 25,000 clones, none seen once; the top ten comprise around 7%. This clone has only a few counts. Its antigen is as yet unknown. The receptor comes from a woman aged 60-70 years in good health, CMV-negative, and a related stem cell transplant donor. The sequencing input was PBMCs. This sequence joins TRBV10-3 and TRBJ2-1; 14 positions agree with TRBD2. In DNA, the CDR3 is TGTGCCTCCACCGGGACTAGCGGGGGAAATGAGCAGTTCTTC. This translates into CASTGTSGGNEQFF.